This T cell receptor (beta chain) was profiled in a study of T cells in Graves' hyperthyroidism and ophthalmopathy. General study results and limits: Stable hyperthyroidism was told apart from ophthalmopathy by a model built on 13 V-J features.

The blood was taken when hyperthyroidism was first diagnosed, before any ophthalmopathy symptoms showed up. Amplification of TCR beta CDR3 regions used RNA as the template. The TCR CDR3 was amplified in a first-round RT-PCR using the HTBI primer set. TCRdb called the multiplex PCR reads again in MiXCR, with one record for every CDR3 protein. The repertoire includes 650,000 to 850,000 distinct CDR3 sequences, roughly 20% of them detected once, and approximately 15% sits in the top ten. In the case of this clonotype: Its antigen is undetermined.

The receptor comes from a woman between 50 and 59 years old with Graves' hyperthyroidism that later progressed to Graves' ophthalmopathy. Sequencing was carried out using blood.

The CDR3 loop is CSASWTSGVFSYNEQFF. CDR3 sequence (DNA): TGCAGTGCTTCTTGGACTAGCGGGGTTTTCTCCTACAATGAGCAGTTCTTC. The chain links TRBV20-1 to TRBJ2-1; 12 nucleotides match TRBD2. With V trimmed by 5 bases and J by 0 bases, 8 bases remained unmatched. The germline CDR1 and CDR2 sequences are DFQATT and SNEGSKA (reference sequence). The CDR3 runs to 17 residues.